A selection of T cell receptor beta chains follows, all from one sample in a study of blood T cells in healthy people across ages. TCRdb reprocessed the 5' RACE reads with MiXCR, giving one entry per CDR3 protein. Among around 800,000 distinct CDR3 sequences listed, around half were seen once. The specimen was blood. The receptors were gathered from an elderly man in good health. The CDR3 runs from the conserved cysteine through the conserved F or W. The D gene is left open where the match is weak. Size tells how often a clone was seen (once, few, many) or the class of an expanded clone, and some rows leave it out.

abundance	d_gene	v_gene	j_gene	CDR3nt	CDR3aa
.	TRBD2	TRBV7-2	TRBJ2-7	TGTGCCAGCAGCTTAGCCTCGGCGGGAGCCCAGACCTACGAGCAGTACTTC	CASSLASAGAQTYEQYF
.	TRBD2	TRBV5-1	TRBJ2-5	TGCGCCAGCAGCCGTGGGACTAGACAAGAGACCCAGTACTTC	CASSRGTRQETQYF
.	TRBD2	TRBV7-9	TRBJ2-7	TGTGCCAGCAGCCTCGGACTAGCGGGAGTGGTCTACAAGCAGTACTTC	CASSLGLAGVVYKQYF
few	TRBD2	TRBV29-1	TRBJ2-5	TGCAGCGTTGAAGAGCGGACTAGCGGGGTGAGGTACTTC	CSVEERTSGVRYF
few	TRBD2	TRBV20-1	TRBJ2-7	TGCAGTGCTAGTATGGGCATCGGGCTAGCGGGGTCCTACGAGCAGTACTTC	CSASMGIGLAGSYEQYF
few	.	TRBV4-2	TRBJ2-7	TGTGCCAGCAGCCAAGAGGGGACGTCCTACGAGCAGTACTTC	CASSQEGTSYEQYF
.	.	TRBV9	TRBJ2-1	TGTGCCAGCAGCGTTACCGCTGCCCCTTTGGTTGAGCAGTTCTTC	CASSVTAAPLVEQFF
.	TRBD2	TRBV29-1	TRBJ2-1	TGCAGCGGCCGAAGGACTAGAGGGATTGAGCAGTTCTTC	CSGRRTRGIEQFF
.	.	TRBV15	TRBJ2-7	TGTGCCACCAGCAGAGATGTTCCCCGGACAGGGAGGGGCGAGCAGTACTTC	CATSRDVPRTGRGEQYF
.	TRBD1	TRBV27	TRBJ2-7	TGTGCCAGCACCCCGGGGACAGGGGGATGGTACGAGCAGTACTTC	CASTPGTGGWYEQYF
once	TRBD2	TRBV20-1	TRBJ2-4	TGCAGTGCTCCGGGGACTAGCGGGAGCGGGGGAAAAAACATTCAGTACTTC	CSAPGTSGSGGKNIQYF
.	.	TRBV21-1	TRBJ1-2	TGTGCCAGCAGCAAAAAGCTGTTGACGGACATCAGTCTTAACTATGGCTACACCTTC	CASSKKLLTDISLNYGYTF
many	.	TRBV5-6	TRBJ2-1	TGTGCCAGCAGCGGAGCTGGGGTACGGGAAGGGTCTGAGCAGTTCTTC	CASSGAGVREGSEQFF
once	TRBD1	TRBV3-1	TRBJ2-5	TGTGCCAGCAGCCGCTCCGACAGGGGGCTAGAGACCCAGTACTTC	CASSRSDRGLETQYF
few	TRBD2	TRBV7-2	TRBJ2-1	TGTGCCAGCAGCTTATTCCTAGCGGACCACGGTGAGCAGTTCTTC	CASSLFLADHGEQFF
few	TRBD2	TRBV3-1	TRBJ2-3	TGTGCCAGCAGCCAAGGCCGAAGTCTAGCGGGCCTCTCATACGCGTATTTT	CASSQGRSLAGLSYAYF
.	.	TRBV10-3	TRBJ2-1	TGTGCCATCAGTGACTTGGGAGGCAATGAGCAGTTCTTC	CAISDLGGNEQFF
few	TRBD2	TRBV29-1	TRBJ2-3	TGCAGCGTTGAAAGGGGTAGCGGGATTAGCACAGATACGCAGTATTTT	CSVERGSGISTDTQYF
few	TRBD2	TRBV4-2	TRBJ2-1	TGTGCCAGCAGCCATCGGGTGCCGACTAGCGGATACAATGAGCAGTTCTTC	CASSHRVPTSGYNEQFF
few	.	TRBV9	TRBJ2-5	TGTGCCAGCAGCGTAGATCCAGGGGAAGAGACCCAGTACTTC	CASSVDPGEETQYF
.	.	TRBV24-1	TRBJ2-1	TGTGCCACGTCAGGGATTAGGTACAATGAGCAGTTCTTC	CATSGIRYNEQFF
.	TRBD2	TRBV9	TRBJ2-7	TGTGCCAGCAGCGGATGGGGGACTAGCGGGAGCCACGAGCAGTACTTC	CASSGWGTSGSHEQYF
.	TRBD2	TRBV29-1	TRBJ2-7	TGCAGCGCTGTGACTAGCGGAAGCTCCTACGAGCAGTACTTC	CSAVTSGSSYEQYF
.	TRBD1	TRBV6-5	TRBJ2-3	TGTGCCAGCTATTCAGGGGGTCACAGATACGCGTATTTT	CASYSGGHRYAYF
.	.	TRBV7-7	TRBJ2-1	TGTGCCAGCAGCTTCGAAGGCGGGGCGAGGAGCTCCTACAATGAGCAGTTCTTC	CASSFEGGARSSYNEQFF
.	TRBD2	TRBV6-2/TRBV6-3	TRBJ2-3	TGTGCCAGCAGGACACTAGCGGGGGCGACCAGATACGCGTATTTT	CASRTLAGATRYAYF
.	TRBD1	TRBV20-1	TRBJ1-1	TGCAGTGCCAGGCCCCCGGACAGGCCGAGAACTGAAGCTTTCTTT	CSARPPDRPRTEAFF
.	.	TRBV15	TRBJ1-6	TGTGCCACCAGCAGATCGCCGCTCACTGGGGTTTCACCCCTCCACTTT	CATSRSPLTGVSPLHF
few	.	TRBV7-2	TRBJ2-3	TGTGCCAGCAGCTCCCGCCCTAGCGAGGTCACAGATACGCAGTATTTT	CASSSRPSEVTDTQYF
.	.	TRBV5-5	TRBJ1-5	TGTGCCAGCAGCGTGGACCGGTTCAATCAGCCCCAGCATTTT	CASSVDRFNQPQHF
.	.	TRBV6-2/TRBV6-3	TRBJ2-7	TGTGCCAGCAGTTACTCGGACAGTCCCTCCTACGAGCAGTACTTC	CASSYSDSPSYEQYF
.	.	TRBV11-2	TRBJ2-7	TGTGCCAGCAGCCCCGGGGGCGGCTCCTTACAACGGCAGTACTTC	CASSPGGGSLQRQYF
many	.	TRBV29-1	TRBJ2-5	TGCAGCGTGGGGCCCCCAGAGACCCAGTACTTC	CSVGPPETQYF
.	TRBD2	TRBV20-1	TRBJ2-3	TGCAGTGCTAAGCGGGGGTATACGCAGTATTTT	CSAKRGYTQYF
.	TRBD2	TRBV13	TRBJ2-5	TGTGCCAGCAGCTCGCCCCTAGCGGTCCCCTACAATGAGCAGTACTTC	CASSSPLAVPYNEQYF
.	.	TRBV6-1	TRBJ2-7	TGTGCCAGCAGTGAAGCTAAGCGGACCTACGAGCAGTACTTC	CASSEAKRTYEQYF
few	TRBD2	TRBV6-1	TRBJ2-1	TGTGCCAGCAGTCAGACCGAATGGACTAGCGGTTACAATGAGCAGTTCTTC	CASSQTEWTSGYNEQFF
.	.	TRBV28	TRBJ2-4	TGTGCCAGCAGTTTCCCCGGCGGAGGGAACATTCAGTACTTC	CASSFPGGGNIQYF
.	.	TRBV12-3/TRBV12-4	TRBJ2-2	TGTGCCAGCAGTTTGCTGGGTGTGGCCGGGGAGCTGTTTTTT	CASSLLGVAGELFF
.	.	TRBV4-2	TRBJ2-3	TGTGCCAGCAGCCAGGTGGACCCATCTCCGAACTACGCGTATTTT	CASSQVDPSPNYAYF
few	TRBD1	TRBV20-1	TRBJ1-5	TGCAGTGCTTGGACAGGGGGCATCAGCAATCAGCCCCAGCATTTT	CSAWTGGISNQPQHF
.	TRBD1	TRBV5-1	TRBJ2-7	TGCGCCAGCAGCTTACGACAGGGACACGAGCAGTACTTC	CASSLRQGHEQYF
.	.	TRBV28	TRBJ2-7	TGTGCCAGCTCCGACAGGTTCTACGAGCAGTACTTC	CASSDRFYEQYF
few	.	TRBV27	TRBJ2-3	TGTGCCAGCGGGGTAGTACAGGGTTACGGGATCGGGACTGGAGGAGATACGCAGTATTTT	CASGVVQGYGIGTGGDTQYF
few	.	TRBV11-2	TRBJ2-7	TGTGCCAGCAGCTTAGATATCACGCTCTCCTACGAGCAGTACTTC	CASSLDITLSYEQYF